This TCR beta chain was retrieved from a study of T-cell reconstitution after alpha-beta-depleted transplantation in children. This clonotype was counted between two and nine times. The CDR3 is 12 residues long. The germline V gene has CDR1 SNHLY and CDR2 FYNNEI. A library of TCRbeta sequences, prepared with unique molecular identifiers, was generated. TCRdb passed the PCR reads through MiXCR, listing each CDR3 protein once. This table has 640,000 or so distinct CDR3 sequences, roughly 15% appearing once. The sequence came from a human donor who donated a stem cell graft to a child with acute myeloid leukemia. This sequence joins TRBV2 and TRBJ2-7; possible D gene TRBD1, 5 bases. The material sequenced was PBMCs from the stem cell graft donor, taken from the stem cell graft. The CDR3 bases are TGTGCCAGCAGCGAAGGGGTCTACGAGCAGTACGTC. It translates to CASSEGVYEQYV.